This TCR beta chain was sequenced in a study of CD8 T cell repertoires and HIV-1 epitope variants. For the study at large: T cells were stimulated with Twenty-five Gag and Nef peptides separately.

TCR beta CDR3 was sequenced at survey depth on immunoSEQ. Clones were read by immunoSEQ multiplex PCR, and TCRdb kept only the in-frame ones, dropping some. The sample holds roughly 4,600 clones; roughly 70% are singletons and the top ten take about 38%. Note on this clone: Its antigen is as yet unknown.

The germline gives CDR1 SGHAT, CDR2 FQNNGV. This CDR3 is 13 amino acids long. This TCR was recovered from a male donor with HIV. Specimen: cultured CD8+ T cells derived from PBMCs. The chain uses TRBV11-2 and TRBJ2-5; D may be TRBD1 (6 bases). The J call is in doubt because the DNA end fits TRBJ2-7 better. CDR3 amino acids: CASSLQQGYEQYF. As DNA, the CDR3 is TGTGCCAGCAGCTTACAACAGGGCTACGAGCAGTACTTC.